This entry lists 3 T cell receptor beta chains sequenced from one sample in a study of technical replicates of blood from a handful of donors. Only in-frame clones appear in the TCRdb table, and some are missing; sequencing was by immunoSEQ multiplex PCR. There are more than 75,000 clones in the sample; 65% to 90% occur only once, and approximately 5% lies in the top ten. Source material: PBMCs. The receptor source for this set is a human donor in good health. Some clones in this sample may be carry-over from other donors' samples.

CDR3 loop: CSAFYTGELFF. CDR3 sequence (DNA): TGCAGCGCCTTTTACACCGGGGAGCTGTTTTTT. The gene calls are TRBV29-1 and TRBJ2-2; D uncertain. Germline V lookup: CDR1 SQVTM, CDR2 ANQGSEA. The CDR3 totals 11 residues. V lost 7 bases, J lost 3 bases, and 6 bases lay in between.

The chain carries TRBV2 and TRBJ2-1; TRBD2 might be the D (7 bases). Germline V gene sequence: CDR1 SNHLY, CDR2 FYNNEI. This CDR3 has 15 amino acids. Trimming left V 8 bases short and J 3 bases short, with 17 bases between. The CDR3 spells CASQRGAGVYNEQFF. CDR3 coding DNA: TGTGCCAGCCAAAGGGGGGCGGGGGTCTACAATGAGCAGTTCTTC.

This clone came up once. The rearrangement joins TRBV7-9 to TRBJ2-1; a weak D match, TRBD2 (6 bases). V gave up 7 bases and J gave up 0 bases, with 13 bases separating them. The V gene's germline CDR1 is SEHNR and CDR2 FQNEAQ (reference sequence). This CDR3 region has 15 residues. The CDR3 DNA is TGTGCCAGCACCAGACATAGCGGCTCCTACAATGAGCAGTTCTTC. Translated: CASTRHSGSYNEQFF.